The 29 T cell receptor beta chains given below trace back to one sample, sequenced in a study of CXCR3-negative and CXCR3-positive naive CD8 T cells. With UMI labels, 5' RACE was used to prepare the TRB cDNA libraries. Using the 5' RACE reads, TCRdb records one entry per CDR3 protein without DNA. The sample has about 130,000 distinct CDR3 sequences. Sequencing was carried out using naive CXCR3- CD8+ T cells from blood. As to subset: CD45RO-CCR7+CD27+CD95- naive CD8+ T cells lacking CXCR3 (TNR3-). These receptors were collected from a human donor in good health. Some clones in this sample may be carry-over from other donors' samples.

The chain employs TRBV6-6 and TRBJ1-1; TCRdb's D call, TRBD1, is unchecked because there is no DNA. CDR3 size: 18 residues. Per the germline V gene, CDR1 is MNHNY and CDR2 is SVGAGI (reference sequence). CDR3 sequence reads: CASSYREWGASARTEAFF.

The rearrangement links TRBV4-1 to TRBJ2-7; TCRdb reports TRBD2, a call that lacks DNA to check it against. The germline V gene encodes CDR1 MGHRA and CDR2 YSYEKL. The CDR3 totals 14 residues. CDR3 in amino acids: CASSQSGTSDEQYF.

The rearrangement links TRBV20-1 to TRBJ2-5; TCRdb's assignment of TRBD2 cannot be checked, as there is no DNA. Germline values: CDR1 DFQATT, CDR2 SNEGSKA (reference sequence). The CDR3 covers 11 residues. The CDR3 sequence is CSANRLADQYF.

This chain connects TRBV29-1 to TRBJ2-7; TCRdb picks TRBD1, but there is no DNA to check that call. CDR3 length: 15 residues. Germline CDR1 SQVTM, CDR2 ANQGSEA. The CDR3 loop is CSVEPDRGTDYEQYF.

The chain recombines TRBV14 with TRBJ2-7; without DNA, the TCRdb call of TRBD1 cannot be checked. CDR1 and CDR2 from the germline V gene are SGHDN and FVKESK. The CDR3 is 15 amino acids. CDR3 sequence reads: CASSQGGGPTYEQYF. Complete variable domain (other parts from reference TRBV14 and TRBJ2-7): EAGVTQFPSHSVIEKGQTVTLRCDPISGHDNLYWYRRVMGKEIKFLLHFVKESKQDESGMPNNRFLAERTGGTYSTLKVQPAELEDSGVYFCASSQGGGPTYEQYFGPGTRLTVT.

V usage is TRBV29-1 and J usage is TRBJ2-2; TCRdb outputs TRBD1, but without DNA this stays unchecked. This CDR3 contains 14 residues. Germline loops: CDR1 SQVTM, CDR2 ANQGSEA. CDR3 protein: CSALRRGDTGELFF.

The CDR3 reads CASSLGTSYNEQFF. The gene calls are TRBV6-2 or TRBV6-3 and TRBJ2-1. This CDR3 has 14 amino acids. Germline CDR1 reads MNHEY; CDR2 reads SVGEGT.

The rearrangement links TRBV14 to TRBJ2-1; the TCRdb call, TRBD2, lacks DNA for checking. Germline CDR1 SGHDN, CDR2 FVKESK. This CDR3 is 17 amino acids long. The CDR3 loop is CASSQWTSGIRYNEQFF.

The chain is built from TRBV20-1 and TRBJ2-7; TCRdb lists TRBD1, though no DNA is available to test this call. The CDR3 length is 18 residues. The germline CDR1 and CDR2 sequences are DFQATT and SNEGSKA (reference sequence). The CDR3 reads CSARDRTGGSRSSYEQYF.

The genes are TRBV15 and TRBJ1-4. The CDR3 spans 15 residues. Looked up from germline, CDR1 is LNHNV and CDR2 is YYDKDF (reference sequence). The CDR3 protein is CATSEQTTTNEKLFF.

The chain recombines TRBV29-1 with TRBJ2-2; with no DNA, the TCRdb D assignment of TRBD1 cannot be verified. The CDR3 is 12 amino acids. Germline V lookup: CDR1 SQVTM, CDR2 ANQGSEA. The chain's CDR3 is CSVVRGTGELFF.

The rearrangement links TRBV4-1 to TRBJ2-7; the D gene TCRdb calls, TRBD2, cannot be checked with no DNA. The CDR3 totals 14 residues. In germline, CDR1 is MGHRA, CDR2 YSYEKL. The CDR3 reads CASSQVAGDYEQYF.

The genes are TRBV11-2 and TRBJ2-1; TCRdb designates TRBD1, a call that cannot be tested without DNA. This CDR3 spans 17 amino acids. Germline V lookup: CDR1 SGHAT, CDR2 FQNNGV. CDR3 protein: CASSLDMWTGFENEQFF.

V is TRBV29-1 and J is TRBJ2-1; checking the TCRdb D call of TRBD1 is not possible without DNA. CDR1 is SQVTM, CDR2 ANQGSEA, per germline. This CDR3 is built from 15 residues. Here the CDR3 reads CSVEEGSTGGNEQFF.

CDR3 protein: CASAMGGTHYEQYF. The chain links TRBV2 to TRBJ2-7; no DNA is available, so the TRBD1 call from TCRdb remains unchecked. Germline V CDR1 and CDR2: SNHLY, FYNNEI. The CDR3 totals 14 residues.

This chain joins TRBV10-3 and TRBJ2-7. The CDR3 runs 12 residues. Germline CDR1 and CDR2: ENHRY and SYGVKD. This CDR3 is CAISTYTYEQYF.

The chain recombines TRBV7-9 with TRBJ2-1; TCRdb's D call, TRBD1, is unchecked because there is no DNA. This CDR3 has 12 residues. CDR1 is SEHNR, CDR2 FQNEAQ, per germline (reference sequence). CDR3 sequence reads: CASSLGREEQFF.

This chain connects TRBV28 to TRBJ2-7; absent DNA, TCRdb's TRBD2 call cannot be checked. The CDR3 is made up of 13 amino acids. Germline V gives CDR1 MDHEN, CDR2 SYDVKM. CDR3 region: CASRLGEVEEQYF.

This chain uses TRBV7-9 with TRBJ1-4. Germline V lookup: CDR1 SEHNR, CDR2 FQNEAQ (reference sequence). The CDR3 totals 14 residues. Here the CDR3 reads CASSLASDDEKLFF. The full variable domain, rest sourced from reference TRBV7-9 and TRBJ1-4, is DTGVSQNPRHKITKRGQNVTFRCDPISEHNRLYWYRQTLGQGPEFLTYFQNEAQLEKSRLLSDRFSAERPKGSFSTLEIQRTEQGDSAMYLCASSLASDDEKLFFGSGTQLSVL.

The chain carries TRBV19 and TRBJ1-1; there is no DNA to check the TCRdb D call of TRBD1. This CDR3 is 14 amino acids long. Germline V gives CDR1 LNHDA, CDR2 SQIVND (reference sequence). The CDR3 sequence: CASSIRGVGTEAFF.

The chain couples TRBV5-1 to TRBJ2-3; TCRdb designates TRBD1, a call that cannot be tested without DNA. This CDR3 has 18 amino acids. Germline CDR1 reads SGHRS; CDR2 reads YFSETQ. The CDR3 spells CASSLEGGPTFSTDTQYF.

V and J are TRBV5-1 and TRBJ2-7. Germline values: CDR1 SGHRS, CDR2 YFSETQ. The CDR3 extends over 14 amino acids. The CDR3 protein is CASSLVDREYEQYF.

The CDR3 protein is CASSQFLAGGRSEQFF. The chain combines TRBV6-6 with TRBJ2-1; TCRdb picks TRBD2, but there is no DNA to check that call. CDR1 MNHNY and CDR2 SVGAGI come from the germline V gene (reference sequence). The CDR3 contains 16 residues.

CDR3 loop: CASSTTTRRPNEQFF. The chain is built from TRBV7-9 and TRBJ2-1; checking the TCRdb D call of TRBD2 is not possible without DNA. Germline V gives CDR1 SEHNR, CDR2 FQNEAQ (reference sequence). The CDR3 runs 15 residues.

This sequence joins TRBV7-9 and TRBJ2-1; no DNA is available, so the TRBD2 call from TCRdb remains unchecked. From germline, CDR1 is SEHNR and CDR2 FQNEAQ (reference sequence). CDR3 length: 19 residues. This CDR3 is CASSPAGPSTSGEGYEQFF.

The V call is TRBV7-9, the J call TRBJ2-5; TCRdb outputs TRBD1, but without DNA this stays unchecked. CDR3 length: 16 amino acids. Germline-derived CDR1 and CDR2 are SEHNR and FQNEAQ (reference sequence). The CDR3 loop is CASSPHPGQGTETQYF. The full variable domain, rest sourced from reference TRBV7-9 and TRBJ2-5, is DTGVSQNPRHKITKRGQNVTFRCDPISEHNRLYWYRQTLGQGPEFLTYFQNEAQLEKSRLLSDRFSAERPKGSFSTLEIQRTEQGDSAMYLCASSPHPGQGTETQYFGPGTRLLVL.

The chain has TRBV4-1 and TRBJ2-1; TCRdb proposes TRBD2, but this gene call is untestable without DNA. The CDR3 length is 18 residues. Per germline, CDR1 MGHRA and CDR2 YSYEKL. Here the CDR3 reads CASSQDLGEAGVFHEQFF.

The chain combines TRBV28 with TRBJ2-2; the D gene TCRdb calls, TRBD2, cannot be checked with no DNA. The germline CDR1 and CDR2 sequences are MDHEN and SYDVKM. The CDR3 runs to 16 residues. The CDR3 sequence: CASSLRGPRDTGELFF.

The V gene is TRBV7-9, the J gene TRBJ2-1; TCRdb's D gene call, TRBD1, goes unchecked for lack of DNA. Looked up from germline, CDR1 is SEHNR and CDR2 is FQNEAQ (reference sequence). The CDR3 length is 16 residues. This CDR3 is CASSLAVTGGIYEQFF.